This TCR beta chain was sequenced in a study of low-dose radiotherapy and immunotherapy resistance in tumors. The wider study: A total of 6.5 Gy was given to Cohort 1 as 0.5 Gy per fraction every 2 weeks.

Priming of first-strand cDNA relied on TRAV- and TRBV-specific primers (covering alpha and beta chains). Using a constant-region primer together with a V-primer adapter, TCRs were subjected to 20 to 25 PCR cycles of amplification. TCRdb itself ran the reads through MiXCR, one entry per CDR3 protein. The data hold about 18,000 distinct CDR3 sequences, with around 70% observed a single time. Per the germline V gene, CDR1 is DFQATT and CDR2 is SNEGSKA (reference sequence). Trimming shortened V by 3 bases and J by 6 bases, and 18 bases separated the two germline ends. The CDR3 sequence is 14 residues long.

This receptor was obtained from a human donor with advanced metastatic prostate, ovarian, gallbladder or colorectal cancer (not recorded which). This table probably holds off-target reads from a library built for another chain. V is TRBV20-1 and J is TRBJ2-7; weak D call: TRBD1 (5 bases). The CDR3 loop reads CSASETGSRSEQYF. DNA for the CDR3: TGCAGTGCTAGCGAAACAGGTTCCAGGAGCGAGCAGTACTTC.